Presented here are 21 T cell receptor beta chains from one specimen sequenced in a study of T-cell reconstitution after alpha-beta-depleted transplantation in children. Unique molecular identifiers were built into the TCRbeta library. TCRdb analysed the PCR reads with MiXCR anew, one entry per CDR3 protein. The repertoire holds about 200,000 distinct CDR3 sequences, with 6.3% as singletons. The source was PBMCs, collected before TCRalphabeta/CD19-depleted stem cell transplant. These receptors were obtained from a girl under three years old with combined immunodeficiency, due to receive a stem cell transplant.

This clonotype appeared many times. The V call is TRBV7-2, the J call TRBJ2-7; D gene ambiguous. Germline CDR1 and CDR2: SGHTA and FQGNSA. V shed 3 bases and J shed 3 bases, with 12 bases lying between them. The CDR3 is made up of 14 amino acids. The CDR3 bases are TGTGCCAGCAGCTTGTTTACCCCGGACTACGAGCAGTACTTC. Translating gives CASSLFTPDYEQYF.

This clonotype appeared many times. The chain employs TRBV20-1 and TRBJ2-7; 7 nucleotides agree with TRBD2. Germline V gene data show CDR1 as DFQATT and CDR2 as SNEGSKA (reference sequence). Trimming cost V 2 bases and J 6 bases; bases outside gene matches: 13. The CDR3 runs to 15 residues. The CDR3 sequence is CSARPPSGLGVEQYF. CDR3 sequence (DNA): TGCAGTGCTAGACCCCCGTCTGGACTAGGTGTCGAGCAGTACTTC.

This clonotype was counted many times. The rearrangement joins TRBV28 to TRBJ2-1; no clear D gene. V lost 2 bases and J 6 bases, leaving 5 bases between the germline ends. The CDR3 totals 12 residues. CDR1 and CDR2 (germline): MDHEN, SYDVKM. CDR3 nucleotide sequence: TGTGCCAGCAGTTTAATAGGCAATGAGCAGTTCTTC. Translation gives CASSLIGNEQFF.

The CDR3 DNA follows: TGTGCCAGCAGCAAAGGGACTTCGAGCACCGGGGAGCTGTTTTTT. It codes for CASSKGTSSTGELFF. V usage is TRBV7-3 and J usage is TRBJ2-2, with D tentatively TRBD2 (6 bases). Germline lookup yields CDR1 SGHTA and CDR2 FQGTGA. Trimming cost V 5 bases and J 4 bases, with 14 bases left between them. The CDR3 runs to 15 residues.

This clonotype showed up many times. This chain connects TRBV28 to TRBJ2-3; a weak D match, TRBD1 (7 bases). CDR1 MDHEN and CDR2 SYDVKM come from the germline V gene. The CDR3 has 14 amino acids. The V end lost 8 bases, the J end lost 1 base, and 13 bases lay between the germline ends. The CDR3 loop reads CASDTGEGTDTQYF. CDR3 in DNA: TGTGCCAGCGACACAGGGGAGGGCACAGATACGCAGTATTTT.

A few counts support this clonotype. This chain uses TRBV30 with TRBJ2-1; 11 nucleotides align to TRBD2. The ends lost 0 bases at V and 8 bases at J; junction bases unmatched: 3. Germline V lookup: CDR1 GTSNPN, CDR2 SVGIG (reference sequence). The CDR3 spans 14 residues. The CDR3 loop reads CAWSVLAGVDEQFF. The CDR3 nucleotides are TGTGCCTGGAGTGTACTAGCGGGGGTCGATGAGCAGTTCTTC.

This clonotype has at least ten counts. The V and J genes are TRBV7-9 and TRBJ2-1, with D uncertain. The CDR3 contains 13 residues. Per the germline V gene, CDR1 is SEHNR and CDR2 is FQNEAQ (reference sequence). Trimming pared 0 bases from V and 5 bases from J, leaving 5 bases between. Here the CDR3 DNA reads TGTGCCAGCAGCTTAGCGAACAACAATGAGCAGTTCTTC. This encodes CASSLANNNEQFF.

This clonotype was detected many times. The chain carries TRBV20-1 and TRBJ2-2; no firm D call. The CDR3 is 12 residues long. Germline lookup yields CDR1 DFQATT and CDR2 SNEGSKA (reference sequence). V lost 6 bases, J lost 6 bases, and 11 bases lay in between. CDR3 residues: CSATESAGELFF. DNA for the CDR3: TGCAGTGCCACAGAGTCCGCCGGGGAGCTGTTTTTT.

In this sample, this clonotype turned up many times. V gene TRBV2 combines with J gene TRBJ2-1, with TRBD2 as a possible D gene (5 bases). CDR1 and CDR2 (germline): SNHLY, FYNNEI. Between the trimmed V and J ends, which lost 3 bases and 2 bases, there was a span of 17 bases. This CDR3 has 17 amino acids. Written as DNA, the CDR3 is TGTGCCAGCAGTGAGAGCATCGGGATACCGGCCTACAATGAGCAGTTCTTC. Translation gives CASSESIGIPAYNEQFF.

This clonotype has at least ten counts. The chain is built from TRBV29-1 and TRBJ1-1; no clear D. The CDR3 consists of 14 residues. Germline loops: CDR1 SQVTM, CDR2 ANQGSEA. Trimming left V 4 bases short and J 4 bases short, with 16 bases between. For the CDR3, the DNA is TGCAGCGTTGTCTTATTTATCGAGGGCACTGAAGCTTTCTTT. Protein product: CSVVLFIEGTEAFF.

This clonotype was seen many times. The chain uses TRBV28 and TRBJ2-7; TRBD2 aligns across 9 bases. Germline CDR1 MDHEN, CDR2 SYDVKM. With V trimmed by 2 bases and J by 2 bases, 7 bases remained unmatched. This CDR3 is 16 amino acids long. CDR3 protein: CASSLIGLAGTYEQYF. As DNA, the CDR3 is TGTGCCAGCAGTTTAATAGGGCTAGCGGGAACCTACGAGCAGTACTTC.

This clonotype occurred many times. J is TRBJ2-7 and V is TRBV5-6; 7 nucleotides agree with TRBD1. Germline assignment: CDR1 SGHDT and CDR2 YYEEEE. Trimming removed 3 bases from V and 1 base from J; junction bases left unmatched: 10. The CDR3 is 16 amino acids. This chain's CDR3 is CASSSTGIRRSYEQYF. Here the CDR3 DNA reads TGTGCCAGCAGCTCGACAGGGATCCGTAGATCCTACGAGCAGTACTTC.

This clonotype showed up many times. The chain recombines TRBV4-3 with TRBJ2-1; 7 bases agree with TRBD2. CDR1 and CDR2 from the germline V gene are LGHNA and YSLEER. Losses at the gene ends were 3 bases for V and 5 bases for J; bases not matched to a gene: 7. The CDR3 is made up of 15 amino acids. The CDR3: CASSQGLLANNEQFF. The DNA for the CDR3 is TGCGCCAGCAGCCAGGGTCTACTAGCGAACAATGAGCAGTTCTTC.

This clonotype was seen ten or more times. The rearrangement uses TRBV28 and TRBJ2-7; tentative D call: TRBD2 (6 bases). There are 16 residues in the CDR3. Trimming cost V 6 bases and J 2 bases, with 20 bases left between them. Germline loops: CDR1 MDHEN, CDR2 SYDVKM. For the CDR3, the DNA is TGTGCCAGCAGCTCTTTACTAGGCGGGAATCCCTACGAGCAGTACTTC. This encodes CASSSLLGGNPYEQYF.

This clonotype showed up many times. V and J are TRBV18 and TRBJ2-5, with 10 bases that match TRBD1. Germline V CDR1 and CDR2: KGHSH, LQKENI. J gave up 1 base and V 5 bases, and 7 bases lay outside the gene matches. The CDR3 spans 16 residues. In DNA form, the CDR3 reads TGTGCCAGCTCATTACGGACAGGGGGGTTCCAAGAGACCCAGTACTTC. Translation gives CASSLRTGGFQETQYF.

In its sample, this clonotype was seen a few times. The chain employs TRBV19 and TRBJ2-7; TRBD2 matches at 8 bases. The junction had 20 bases not matched to a gene; V was cut back by 5 bases and J by 5 bases. The length of the CDR3 is 18 residues. Per the germline V gene, CDR1 is LNHDA and CDR2 is SQIVND (reference sequence). The CDR3 sequence: CASSFLLRPGGNQNEQYF. DNA for the CDR3: TGTGCCAGTAGTTTCCTTCTCCGACCGGGGGGGAACCAGAACGAGCAGTACTTC.

This clonotype was observed at least ten times. The V and J genes are TRBV11-3 and TRBJ1-1, with D unresolved. The V gene lost 5 bases and the J gene lost 2 bases, with 9 bases spanning the gap. The CDR3 length is 13 residues. The germline V gene has CDR1 SGHNT and CDR2 YENEEA. Here the CDR3 reads CASSPTPNTEAFF. The CDR3 DNA sequence: TGTGCCAGCAGCCCGACACCTAACACTGAAGCTTTCTTT.

This clonotype was detected ten times or more. The J gene is TRBJ1-3, the V gene TRBV12-3 or TRBV12-4; no firm D call. V was cut by 11 bases and J by 0 bases, with 11 bases left in between. The CDR3 totals 13 residues. The CDR3 here is CAVTMSSGNTIYF. The CDR3 nucleotides are TGTGCCGTTACAATGTCCTCTGGAAACACCATATATTTT.

Ten or more counts support this clonotype. This sequence joins TRBV7-3 and TRBJ2-3; TRBD1 might be the D (6 bases). CDR1 SGHTA and CDR2 FQGTGA come from the germline V gene. The CDR3 is 14 residues long. V lost 5 bases and J lost 2, with 11 bases in between. Here the CDR3 DNA reads TGTGCCAGCAGCGTGGGGGCGACCACAGATACGCAGTATTTT. Translation: CASSVGATTDTQYF.

This clonotype was seen repeatedly, ten times or more. The gene calls are TRBV28 and TRBJ2-4; a weak D match, TRBD2 (5 bases). The CDR3 has 17 amino acids. Trimming shortened V by 2 bases and J by 5 bases, and 19 bases separated the two germline ends. CDR1 and CDR2 from the germline V gene are MDHEN and SYDVKM. CDR3 amino acids: CASSLKRRLVYENIQYF. The DNA of the CDR3 is TGTGCCAGCAGTTTAAAAAGGAGGCTGGTATACGAAAACATTCAGTACTTC.

This clonotype was detected only a few times. This chain joins TRBV6-2 or TRBV6-3 and TRBJ1-1; D unclear. The V end lost 6 bases, the J end lost 5 bases, and 10 bases lay between the germline ends. Germline CDR1 MNHEY, CDR2 SVGEGT. The CDR3 sequence is 12 residues long. CDR3 sequence: CASSGRTTEAFF. The CDR3 region has the DNA TGTGCCAGCAGCGGACGTACGACTGAAGCTTTCTTT.